Below, 21 T cell receptor beta chains from the same sample are listed, as sequenced in a study of T cells in Graves' hyperthyroidism and ophthalmopathy. Regions amplified from RNA transcripts were the TCR beta CDR3 regions. Carried out on the TCR CDR3, a first-round RT-PCR used the HTBI primer set. Each CDR3 protein gets one entry after TCRdb re-called the multiplex PCR reads with MiXCR. The table records roughly 740,000 distinct CDR3 sequences, 16% of them present only once. The sample consisted of blood. The receptors derive from a man aged 18 to 30 with Graves' hyperthyroidism.

This clonotype was detected ten times or more. This rearrangement joins TRBV7-2 to TRBJ1-5; TRBD1 matches at 9 bases. This CDR3 comprises 15 residues. The V gene's germline CDR1 is SGHTA and CDR2 FQGNSA. V gave up 5 bases and J gave up 6 bases; unmatched junction bases: 8. Here the CDR3 DNA reads TGTGCCAGCAGCCAGGGACAGGGCAAGGGTCAGCCCCAGCATTTT. As protein: CASSQGQGKGQPQHF. Complete variable domain (other parts from reference TRBV7-2 and TRBJ1-5): GAGVSQSPSNKVTEKGKDVELRCDPISGHTALYWYRQSLGQGLEFLIYFQGNSAPDKSGLPSDRFSAERTGGSVSTLTIQRTQQEDSAVYLCASSQGQGKGQPQHFGDGTRLSIL.

This clonotype was seen a handful of times. V is TRBV15 and J is TRBJ2-4, with D hard to call. The CDR3 loop spans 15 amino acids. V lost 0 bases and J 6 bases, leaving 12 bases between the germline ends. Germline V CDR1 and CDR2: LNHNV, YYDKDF (reference sequence). CDR3 sequence: CATSREWMDGNIQYF. The CDR3, as DNA: TGTGCCACCAGCAGAGAATGGATGGATGGAAACATTCAGTACTTC.

The rearrangement uses TRBV5-1 and TRBJ2-3, with D perhaps assigned TRBD1 or TRBD2 (5 bases each). The CDR3 has 17 residues. The germline V gene encodes CDR1 SGHRS and CDR2 YFSETQ. The germline V and J ends were trimmed by 4 bases and 3 bases, with 21 bases remaining between them. The CDR3 sequence: CASSPTIRVAITDTQYF. The CDR3 nucleotides read TGCGCCAGCAGCCCTACTATCAGGGTAGCGATTACAGATACGCAGTATTTT. Using reference TRBV5-1 and TRBJ2-3 for the parts outside the CDR3, the full variable domain is KAGVTQTPRYLIKTRGQQVTLSCSPISGHRSVSWYQQTPGQGLQFLFEYFSETQRNKGNFPGRFSGRQFSNSRSEMNVSTLELGDSALYLCASSPTIRVAITDTQYFGPGTRLTVL.

At least ten counts were recorded for this clonotype. This rearrangement joins TRBV10-2 to TRBJ2-1; 12 bases match TRBD2. Germline V gives CDR1 WSHSY, CDR2 SAAADI. V trimming: 8 bases; J trimming: 8 bases; junction bases outside the gene matches: 7. CDR3 size: 14 residues. CDR3 nucleotide sequence: TGCGCCAGCCATACTAGCGGGAGGAGGGATGAGCAGTTCTTC. Translating gives CASHTSGRRDEQFF.

The chain joins TRBV6-1 to TRBJ1-1; D is uncertain. The germline gives CDR1 MNHNS, CDR2 SASEGT. Trimming pared 5 bases from V and 5 bases from J, leaving 21 bases between. The CDR3 totals 16 residues. The CDR3: CASSFSTRVAKTEAFF. CDR3 in DNA: TGTGCCAGCAGTTTTTCCACACGGGTGGCGAAAACTGAAGCTTTCTTT.

The chain uses TRBV24-1 and TRBJ2-1; the match to TRBD2 covers 7 bases. There are 16 residues in the CDR3. Per germline, CDR1 KGHDR and CDR2 SFDVKD. V was pared by 1 base and J by 3 bases, with 5 bases of the junction left unmatched. The CDR3: CATSDFKAGIYNEQFF. The CDR3 bases are TGTGCCACCAGTGATTTCAAAGCGGGGATCTACAATGAGCAGTTCTTC.

This chain joins TRBV5-6 and TRBJ1-4; no clear D gene. V lost 1 base and J lost 3, with 1 base in between. Per the germline V gene, CDR1 is SGHDT and CDR2 is YYEEEE. This CDR3 spans 12 amino acids. This CDR3 is CASSLPNEKLFF. Written as DNA, the CDR3 is TGTGCCAGCAGCTTGCCTAATGAAAAACTGTTTTTT.

The V and J genes are TRBV24-1 and TRBJ2-3, with a tentative D call TRBD2 (6 bases). CDR1 KGHDR and CDR2 SFDVKD come from the germline V gene. The V gene lost 1 base and the J gene lost 2 bases, with 12 bases spanning the gap. The CDR3 consists of 16 residues. The CDR3 coding sequence is TGTGCCACCAGTGATTTAGCGGGTTCTCTCACAGATACGCAGTATTTT. This encodes CATSDLAGSLTDTQYF.

This clonotype was picked up many times. The chain employs TRBV11-1 and TRBJ1-6; tentatively, D is TRBD1 (5 bases). CDR1 and CDR2 from the germline V gene are SGHAT and FQDESV (reference sequence). The length of the CDR3 is 13 residues. Trimming took 5 bases from V and 6 from J, leaving 8 bases between them. CDR3 nucleotide sequence: TGTGCCAGCAGCGTGACAGCTAATTCACCCCTCCACTTT. Translated: CASSVTANSPLHF.

Note on this clonotype: A single base separates this from a much larger clone, so it may be a read error. The V gene is TRBV30, the J gene TRBJ2-7; D not certain. Trimming cost V 4 bases and J 3 bases, with 16 bases left between them. This CDR3 region has 14 residues. Germline CDR1 GTSNPN, CDR2 SVGIG (reference sequence). The CDR3 DNA follows: TGTGCCTGGAATGTACCCGGACGTAACTACGAGCAGTACTTC. Residues: CAWNVPGRNYEQYF.

This clonotype was picked up many times. V gene TRBV28 combines with J gene TRBJ2-5; TRBD1 agrees at 7 bases. Trimming cost V 4 bases and J 1 base; bases outside gene matches: 6. Germline CDR1 and CDR2: MDHEN and SYDVKM. The CDR3 loop spans 15 amino acids. CDR3 in amino acids: CASSSDRKAQETQYF. The CDR3 DNA reads as TGTGCCAGCAGTTCGGACAGGAAGGCCCAAGAGACCCAGTACTTC.

The V call is TRBV27, the J call TRBJ1-2; TRBD1 aligns across 7 bases. V was pared by 5 bases and J by 5 bases, with 8 bases of the junction left unmatched. The germline gives CDR1 MNHEY, CDR2 SMNVEV (reference sequence). The CDR3 length is 14 residues. CDR3 DNA sequence: TGTGCCAGCAGTGATTTTAACAGGGGTTATGGCTACACCTTC. Its translation: CASSDFNRGYGYTF.

This clonotype has a count of ten or more. The chain links TRBV2 to TRBJ2-5; TRBD2 agrees at 10 bases. CDR1 and CDR2 (germline): SNHLY, FYNNEI. Unmatched junction bases numbered 7, after V lost 4 bases and J lost 5 bases. The CDR3 is 15 residues long. CDR3 DNA: TGTGCCAGCAGTGGGATCGGGACTAGCGACGAGACCCAGTACTTC. This sequence encodes CASSGIGTSDETQYF.

A remark on this clonotype: A much larger clone lies a single base off, so this may be a read error. Likely a read error: the CDR3 ends without its conserved phenylalanine or tryptophan. V and J are TRBV7-2 and TRBJ1-1, with D perhaps TRBD1 (6 bases). CDR3 length equals 15 residues. V was clipped by 4 bases and J by 6 bases, with 18 bases between them. Germline CDR1 and CDR2: SGHTA and FQGNSA. The chain's CDR3 is CASSSFGQSIPEAFL. The DNA for the CDR3 is TGTGCCAGCAGCTCCTTCGGACAGTCAATTCCTGAAGCTTTCCTT.

This clonotype was observed many times. The chain uses TRBV11-1 and TRBJ1-1; 7 nucleotides align to TRBD1. Germline V gives CDR1 SGHAT, CDR2 FQDESV (reference sequence). V shed 5 bases and J 5 bases; nucleotides not matched to a gene: 8. This CDR3 is 14 amino acids long. In DNA, the CDR3 is TGTGCCAGCAGCACAGGGGCAGGTCTTACTGAAGCTTTCTTT. It encodes CASSTGAGLTEAFF.

The V gene is TRBV9, the J gene TRBJ1-3, with D tentatively TRBD1 (6 bases). The CDR3 is 16 residues long. The V end lost 4 bases, the J end lost 2 bases, and 16 bases lay between the germline ends. Germline CDR1 is SGDLS and CDR2 is YYNGEE. The CDR3 region has the DNA TGTGCCAGCAGCATATACCGGGACACGACTGGAAACACCATATATTTT. Translated, it gives CASSIYRDTTGNTIYF. Full variable domain (missing parts from reference TRBV9 and TRBJ1-3): DSGVTQTPKHLITATGQRVTLRCSPRSGDLSVYWYQQSLDQGLQFLIQYYNGEERAKGNILERFSAQQFPDLHSELNLSSLELGDSALYFCASSIYRDTTGNTIYFGEGSWLTVV.

This clonotype was detected many times. The rearrangement links TRBV18 to TRBJ2-3; TRBD2 might be the D (6 bases). Between the trimmed V and J ends, which lost 3 bases and 4 bases, there was a span of 17 bases. The CDR3 length is 16 residues. CDR1 and CDR2 (germline): KGHSH, LQKENI. DNA for the CDR3: TGTGCCAGCTCACCTAGCGGAGCCGGCGGTGCAGATACGCAGTATTTT. Protein: CASSPSGAGGADTQYF. Together with reference TRBV18 and TRBJ2-3, the CDR3 gives the full variable domain: NAGVMQNPRHLVRRRGQEARLRCSPMKGHSHVYWYRQLPEEGLKFMVYLQKENIIDESGMPKERFSAEFPKEGPSILRIQQVVRGDSAAYFCASSPSGAGGADTQYFGPGTRLTVL.

This clonotype was counted at least ten times. The chain employs TRBV30 and TRBJ2-7; TRBD2 matches 8 bases. Germline CDR1 is GTSNPN and CDR2 is SVGIG (reference sequence). The V and J ends lost 8 bases and 1 base, in that order; junction bases with no gene match: 7. CDR3 length equals 13 residues. CDR3 nucleotides: TGTGCCGGAAGCGGGAGTGGATCCTACGAGCAGTACTTC. It specifies CAGSGSGSYEQYF.

This chain links TRBV5-8 with TRBJ1-1, with 7 bases matching TRBD1. Germline lookup yields CDR1 SGHTS and CDR2 YDEGEE. This CDR3 comprises 14 residues. V lost 0 bases, J lost 6 bases, and 5 bases stayed unmatched. CDR3 coding DNA: TGTGCCAGCAGCTTGGTTCCTACAGGGGCTGAAGCTTTCTTT. Translated, it gives CASSLVPTGAEAFF.

The chain uses TRBV6-5 and TRBJ1-5; D not resolved. The V and J ends lost 2 bases and 3 bases respectively, with 8 bases between them. The CDR3 is 14 residues long. Germline-derived CDR1 and CDR2 are MNHEY and SVGAGI. The CDR3 protein is CASSYGQNNQPQHF. CDR3 DNA: TGTGCCAGCAGTTACGGGCAGAACAATCAGCCCCAGCATTTT.

This chain uses TRBV5-1 with TRBJ2-7; 7 bases align to TRBD2. The germline V gene has CDR1 SGHRS and CDR2 YFSETQ. J gave up 4 bases and V 6 bases, and 13 bases lay outside the gene matches. The CDR3 length is 15 residues. The CDR3 spells CASKDGPTSRYEQYF. CDR3 bases: TGCGCCAGCAAAGATGGTCCGACTAGCAGGTACGAGCAGTACTTC. Full variable domain (missing parts from reference TRBV5-1 and TRBJ2-7): KAGVTQTPRYLIKTRGQQVTLSCSPISGHRSVSWYQQTPGQGLQFLFEYFSETQRNKGNFPGRFSGRQFSNSRSEMNVSTLELGDSALYLCASKDGPTSRYEQYFGPGTRLTVT.